This entry lists 9 T cell receptor beta chains sequenced from one sample in a study of blood T cell repertoires in COVID-19. The repertoire was sequenced with immunoSEQ multiplex PCR; TCRdb's copy has only in-frame clones and lacks some. The sample includes around 160,000 clones, more than 75% seen only once; the top ten take roughly a sixth. The sequenced material came from peripheral blood. The receptors shown here come from a man in his fifties or sixties with active or convalescent COVID-19.

V usage is TRBV7-9 and J usage is TRBJ1-1, with TRBD1 matching 10 bases. The CDR3 contains 15 residues. V shed 2 bases and J 6 bases; nucleotides not matched to a gene: 6. CDR1 SEHNR and CDR2 FQNEAQ come from the germline V gene (reference sequence). The CDR3 loop reads CASSLQGQGSAEAFF. The DNA for the CDR3 is TGTGCCAGCAGCTTACAGGGACAGGGGAGCGCTGAAGCTTTCTTT.

The gene calls are TRBV25-1 and TRBJ1-3; 7 positions agree with TRBD1. J lost 7 bases, V lost 7 bases, and 13 bases had no gene match. Germline values: CDR1 MGHDK, CDR2 SYGVNS. The CDR3 consists of 15 residues. The chain's CDR3 is CASKGETGSWNTIYF. CDR3 DNA: TGTGCCAGCAAAGGAGAGACAGGGAGTTGGAACACCATATATTTT.

This chain joins TRBV27 and TRBJ1-2; 12 bases match TRBD1. From germline, CDR1 is MNHEY and CDR2 SMNVEV (reference sequence). The CDR3 totals 13 residues. Germline trimming cut 7 bases from V and 7 bases from J; bases unmatched to any gene: 4. The CDR3 DNA sequence: TGTGCCAGCACCGGGGGACAGGGGGCTGGCTACACCTTC. Its translation is CASTGGQGAGYTF.

This chain connects TRBV11-3 to TRBJ2-7; 8 nucleotides align to TRBD2. After removal of 6 bases from V and 1 base from J, the junction contained 8 bases not matched to a gene. The CDR3 runs to 15 residues. Germline CDR1 and CDR2: SGHNT and YENEEA. CDR3 region: CASSSSGGPSYEQYF. CDR3 in DNA: TGTGCCAGCAGTTCAAGCGGGGGCCCTTCCTACGAGCAGTACTTC.

The chain employs TRBV19 and TRBJ2-7; weak D call: TRBD1 (6 bases). The CDR3 is made up of 13 amino acids. Deletions cut 4 bases from V and 2 bases from J, with 9 bases between. Germline V CDR1 and CDR2: LNHDA, SQIVND (reference sequence). The CDR3 DNA sequence: TGTGCCAGTAGTAGGAGACAGGCCTACGAGCAGTACTTC. Encoded protein: CASSRRQAYEQYF.

The V and J genes are TRBV5-4 and TRBJ1-1, with 7 nucleotides matching TRBD1. Trimming at V came to 4 bases and at J to 0 bases, leaving 6 bases not matched to a gene. This CDR3 has 15 residues. Germline V CDR1 and CDR2: SGHNT, YYREEE (reference sequence). The CDR3 coding sequence is TGTGCCAGCAGCCCAATGGGACAGATGAACACTGAAGCTTTCTTT. This codes for CASSPMGQMNTEAFF.

The rearrangement uses TRBV5-1 and TRBJ2-7, with 9 bases lining up with TRBD2. The junction had 7 bases not matched to a gene; V was cut back by 1 base and J by 2 bases. CDR1 and CDR2 (germline): SGHRS, YFSETQ. This CDR3 is 16 amino acids long. As DNA, the CDR3 is TGCGCCAGCAGCTTGCGGCTAGCGGGGTTAACCTACGAGCAGTACTTC. As protein: CASSLRLAGLTYEQYF. The full variable domain, with the rest looked up from reference TRBV5-1 and TRBJ2-7, is KAGVTQTPRYLIKTRGQQVTLSCSPISGHRSVSWYQQTPGQGLQFLFEYFSETQRNKGNFPGRFSGRQFSNSRSEMNVSTLELGDSALYLCASSLRLAGLTYEQYFGPGTRLTVT.

The V call is TRBV3-1 (or the pseudogene TRBV3-2), the J call TRBJ2-3; TRBD1 agrees at 7 bases. The CDR3 is made up of 17 amino acids. V shed 4 bases, J shed 2 bases, and the junction held 12 bases outside the gene matches. CDR1 LGHDT and CDR2 YNNKEL come from the germline V gene (reference sequence). CDR3 residues: CASSRGVGTANTDTQYF. The CDR3, as DNA: TGTGCCAGCAGCCGTGGGGTGGGGACAGCAAACACAGATACGCAGTATTTT.

The chain is built from TRBV18 and TRBJ2-3; perhaps TRBD2 as D (5 bases). The germline V gene has CDR1 KGHSH and CDR2 LQKENI. V lost 1 base to trimming and J lost 5 bases, with 10 bases between them. The CDR3 has 14 residues. The chain's CDR3 is CASSPLQEGDTQYF. The CDR3, as DNA: TGTGCCAGCTCACCACTACAAGAGGGAGATACGCAGTATTTT.